Presented here are 21 T cell receptor beta chains from one specimen sequenced in a study of T-cell reconstitution after alpha-beta-depleted transplantation in children. It was with unique molecular identifiers that the TCRbeta library was prepared. MiXCR, run by TCRdb on the PCR reads, gives a single entry per CDR3 protein. The data hold a few hundred thousand distinct CDR3 sequences, with about a tenth observed a single time. Sample: PBMCs from the stem cell graft donor, taken from the stem cell graft. All receptors come from a human donor who donated a stem cell graft to a child with acute myeloid leukemia.

The rearrangement uses TRBV18 and TRBJ1-6; D is ambiguous. V was cut by 3 bases and J by 8 bases, with 8 bases left in between. The CDR3 is made up of 13 amino acids. Germline lookup yields CDR1 KGHSH and CDR2 LQKENI. The CDR3, as DNA: TGTGCCAGCTCACCCCAAAGGGATTCACCCCTCCACTTT. Translated, it gives CASSPQRDSPLHF.

This clonotype was counted at least ten times. A read error may account for a junction end that differs from germline. The chain combines TRBV5-1 with TRBJ1-1; 8 nucleotides line up with TRBD1. The CDR3 contains 13 residues. Germline lookup yields CDR1 SGHRS and CDR2 YFSETQ. The CDR3 DNA reads TGCGCCAGCAGCCCGGGAGTAGGACAGGGCCCCTCGTTT. It translates to CASSPGVGQGPSF.

This clonotype was recorded at least ten times. V and J are TRBV10-1 and TRBJ2-3; no reliable D call. Germline values: CDR1 WNHNN, CDR2 SYGVQD (reference sequence). V lost 3 bases and J lost 3, with 4 bases in between. CDR3 length equals 12 residues. The DNA of the CDR3 is TGCGCCAGCAGTGACCTTACAGATACGCAGTATTTT. Translated, it gives CASSDLTDTQYF.

This clonotype was recorded a few times. The V call is TRBV5-4, the J call TRBJ2-5; D unclear. V lost 2 bases, J lost 4 bases, and 12 bases lay in between. In germline, CDR1 is SGHNT, CDR2 YYREEE (reference sequence). The CDR3 loop spans 14 amino acids. CDR3 sequence reads: CASSLATFPETQYF. In DNA, the CDR3 is TGTGCCAGCAGCTTAGCCACATTCCCAGAGACCCAGTACTTC.

The chain carries TRBV20-1 and TRBJ1-2; D gene uncertain. Trimming pared 3 bases from V and 7 bases from J, leaving 12 bases between. The CDR3 loop spans 12 amino acids. In germline, CDR1 is DFQATT, CDR2 SNEGSKA (reference sequence). CDR3 loop: CSASPLPGGYTF. In DNA form, the CDR3 reads TGCAGTGCTAGCCCCCTCCCGGGTGGCTACACCTTC.

This clonotype was seen more than once but under ten times. V is TRBV4-1 and J is TRBJ2-7; 8 bases fit TRBD1. Trimming cost V 2 bases and J 9 bases; bases outside gene matches: 9. Looked up from germline, CDR1 is MGHRA and CDR2 is YSYEKL. The CDR3 totals 14 residues. CDR3 coding DNA: TGCGCCAGCAGCCAAAATCAGGACAGGGATGTGCAGTACTTC. Protein product: CASSQNQDRDVQYF.

This clonotype appeared a few times. J is TRBJ2-3 and V is TRBV20-1, with 10 bases matching TRBD2. CDR1 and CDR2 from the germline V gene are DFQATT and SNEGSKA (reference sequence). The CDR3 loop spans 15 amino acids. V lost 5 bases and J lost 2; bases outside the gene matches: 7. The CDR3 DNA reads TGCAGTGCTTCCAAGCTAGCGGGGGACACAGATACGCAGTATTTT. Amino acid sequence: CSASKLAGDTDTQYF.

The rearrangement joins TRBV6-5 to TRBJ1-2; D possibly corresponds to TRBD1 (5 bases). CDR1 is MNHEY, CDR2 SVGAGI, per germline. Trimming cost V 6 bases and J 7 bases, with 9 bases left between them. The CDR3 loop spans 11 amino acids. The CDR3 DNA sequence: TGTGCCAGCAGACACGGGGGTGGCTACACCTTC. The encoded protein is CASRHGGGYTF.

This clonotype was observed a handful of times. The chain combines TRBV4-1 with TRBJ2-2; D is perhaps TRBD2 (5 bases). CDR1 is MGHRA, CDR2 YSYEKL, per germline. V was cut by 1 base and J by 4 bases, with 13 bases left in between. This CDR3 comprises 16 residues. The CDR3 here is CASSQVFSGITGELFF. The CDR3 bases are TGCGCCAGCAGCCAAGTTTTTTCCGGGATCACCGGGGAGCTGTTTTTT.

This clonotype was observed a few times. The V call is TRBV18, the J call TRBJ1-2, with 7 positions matching TRBD1. The CDR3 is 11 amino acids. CDR1 and CDR2 (germline): KGHSH, LQKENI. Trimming took 6 bases from V and 10 from J; bases not matched to a gene: 5. The CDR3: CASSPDRDYTF. The CDR3 bases are TGTGCCAGCTCCCCTGACAGGGACTACACCTTC.

This clonotype occurred many times. This chain joins TRBV7-2 and TRBJ1-2; TRBD1 aligns across 7 bases. This CDR3 is built from 18 residues. V shed 0 bases, J shed 6 bases, and the junction held 16 bases outside the gene matches. Germline V CDR1 and CDR2: SGHTA, FQGNSA. The DNA for the CDR3 is TGTGCCAGCAGCTTAGCCCTCAACGTGTACGGCAGGGGGAATGGCTACACCTTC. Translated: CASSLALNVYGRGNGYTF. Drawing the rest from reference TRBV7-2 and TRBJ1-2, the complete variable domain is GAGVSQSPSNKVTEKGKDVELRCDPISGHTALYWYRQSLGQGLEFLIYFQGNSAPDKSGLPSDRFSAERTGGSVSTLTIQRTQQEDSAVYLCASSLALNVYGRGNGYTFGSGTRLTVV.

The V gene is TRBV27, the J gene TRBJ2-7, with 8 bases fitting TRBD1. The CDR3 is made up of 16 amino acids. Germline lookup yields CDR1 MNHEY and CDR2 SMNVEV (reference sequence). V was clipped by 2 bases and J by 5 bases; unmatched bases: 11. CDR3 residues: CASSLRPTGVVDEQYF. The CDR3 nucleotides read TGTGCCAGCAGTTTAAGACCGACAGGGGTCGTCGACGAGCAGTACTTC.

The chain is built from TRBV3-1 and TRBJ1-2, with D perhaps matching TRBD1 (6 bases). In germline, CDR1 is LGHDT, CDR2 YNNKEL (reference sequence). Between the trimmed V and J ends, which lost 0 bases and 3 bases, there was a span of 26 bases. The CDR3 length is 20 residues. CDR3 sequence: CASSQDWGDGTQGVDYGYTF. The CDR3, as DNA: TGTGCCAGCAGCCAAGATTGGGGCGACGGAACACAGGGTGTCGACTATGGCTACACCTTC.

This clonotype was observed at least ten times. V and J are TRBV6-1 and TRBJ1-1; TRBD1 agrees at 8 bases. CDR3 size: 15 residues. V was clipped by 7 bases and J by 0 bases; unmatched bases: 7. Germline assignment: CDR1 MNHNS and CDR2 SASEGT. This CDR3 is CASTIQGAVNTEAFF. CDR3 nucleotide sequence: TGTGCCAGCACCATCCAGGGGGCGGTGAACACTGAAGCTTTCTTT.

Many counts were recorded for this clonotype. The rearrangement joins TRBV7-7 to TRBJ2-7; perhaps TRBD1 as D (5 bases). Looked up from germline, CDR1 is SSHAT and CDR2 is FNYEAQ (reference sequence). The CDR3 contains 14 residues. The CDR3 loop reads CASSLGRQIYEQYV. Written as DNA, the CDR3 is TGTGCTAGCAGCTTAGGCCGACAGATTTACGAGCAGTACGTC.

V usage is TRBV12-3 or TRBV12-4 and J usage is TRBJ2-6; 8 bases are shared with TRBD1. The V segment lost 1 base and the J segment 4 bases; nucleotides outside the gene matches: 3. There are 16 residues in the CDR3. The CDR3 coding sequence is TGTGCCAGCAGTTTAGGACAGGGGACCGGGGCCAACGTCCTGACTTTC. This sequence encodes CASSLGQGTGANVLTF.

The chain employs TRBV20-1 and TRBJ1-5; 11 nucleotides match TRBD1. CDR1 is DFQATT, CDR2 SNEGSKA, per germline (reference sequence). The trim removed 6 bases at V and 7 bases at J, leaving 11 bases unmatched. The CDR3 is 15 residues long. The CDR3 nucleotides read TGCAGTGCAGCCCGGACAGGGGGCGGGCGACAGCCCCAGCATTTT. Residues: CSAARTGGGRQPQHF.

This clonotype was counted only a few times. The J gene is TRBJ2-2, the V gene TRBV29-1, with 7 nucleotides matching TRBD1. CDR3 length: 15 amino acids. Germline CDR1 is SQVTM and CDR2 is ANQGSEA. Trimming removed 0 bases from V and 4 bases from J; junction bases left unmatched: 5. CDR3 DNA: TGCAGCGTTGAAGATCCGGACAGGCCCACCGGGGAGCTGTTTTTT. Amino acid sequence: CSVEDPDRPTGELFF.

J is TRBJ2-5 and V is TRBV29-1; D might be TRBD2 (6 bases). The CDR3 runs 12 residues. Per germline, CDR1 SQVTM and CDR2 ANQGSEA. Trimming cost V 8 bases and J 1 base, with 11 bases left between them. The CDR3 reads CSLRRGQETQYF. For the CDR3, the DNA is TGCAGCCTGAGGAGGGGCCAAGAGACCCAGTACTTC.

This clonotype has a handful of counts. J is TRBJ1-1 and V is TRBV5-1, with D possibly matching TRBD1 (6 bases). The CDR3 has 15 amino acids. Germline values: CDR1 SGHRS, CDR2 YFSETQ. Trimming removed 4 bases at V and 1 base at J, with 14 bases between. CDR3 nucleotides: TGCGCCAGCAGCCTCGGGACACTTGCGAACACTGAAGCTTTCTTT. This gives the protein CASSLGTLANTEAFF. Using reference TRBV5-1 and TRBJ1-1 for the parts outside the CDR3, the full variable domain is KAGVTQTPRYLIKTRGQQVTLSCSPISGHRSVSWYQQTPGQGLQFLFEYFSETQRNKGNFPGRFSGRQFSNSRSEMNVSTLELGDSALYLCASSLGTLANTEAFFGQGTRLTVV.

The gene calls are TRBV11-2 and TRBJ1-3; D gene ambiguous. CDR1 and CDR2 from the germline V gene are SGHAT and FQNNGV. V lost 0 bases, J lost 0 bases, and 9 bases lay in between. The CDR3 is 16 amino acids. CDR3 DNA sequence: TGTGCCAGCAGCTTAGAGTCAGGACCCTCTGGAAACACCATATATTTT. Translation gives CASSLESGPSGNTIYF.